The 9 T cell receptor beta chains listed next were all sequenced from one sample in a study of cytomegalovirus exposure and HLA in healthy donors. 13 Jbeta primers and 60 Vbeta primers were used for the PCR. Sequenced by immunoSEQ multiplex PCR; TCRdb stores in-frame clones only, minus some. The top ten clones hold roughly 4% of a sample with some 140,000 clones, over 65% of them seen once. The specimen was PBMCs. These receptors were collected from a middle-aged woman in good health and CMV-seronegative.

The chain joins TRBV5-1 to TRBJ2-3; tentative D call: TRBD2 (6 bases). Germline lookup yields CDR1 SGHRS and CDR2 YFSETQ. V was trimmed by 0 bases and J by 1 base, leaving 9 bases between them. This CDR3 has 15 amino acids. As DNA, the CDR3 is TGCGCCAGCAGCTTGGACGGGGGAGGCACAGATACGCAGTATTTT. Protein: CASSLDGGGTDTQYF.

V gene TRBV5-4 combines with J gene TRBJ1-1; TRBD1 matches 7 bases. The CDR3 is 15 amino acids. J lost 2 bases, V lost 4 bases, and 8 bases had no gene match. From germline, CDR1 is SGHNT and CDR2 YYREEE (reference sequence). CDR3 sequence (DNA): TGTGCCAGCAGCGGCCAACAGGGGAGCAACACTGAAGCTTTCTTT. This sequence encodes CASSGQQGSNTEAFF.

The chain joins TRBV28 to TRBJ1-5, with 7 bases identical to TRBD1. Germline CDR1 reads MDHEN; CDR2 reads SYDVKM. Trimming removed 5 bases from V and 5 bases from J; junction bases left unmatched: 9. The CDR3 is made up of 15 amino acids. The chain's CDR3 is CASSLPTGRHQPQHF. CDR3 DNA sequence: TGTGCCAGCAGTCTCCCGACAGGGAGGCATCAGCCCCAGCATTTT.

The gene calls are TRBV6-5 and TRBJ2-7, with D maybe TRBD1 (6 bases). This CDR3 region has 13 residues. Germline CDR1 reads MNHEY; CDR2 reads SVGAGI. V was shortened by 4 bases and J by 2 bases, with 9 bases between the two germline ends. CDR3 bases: TGTGCCAGCAGTTCGGGACACCCCTACGAGCAGTACTTC. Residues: CASSSGHPYEQYF.

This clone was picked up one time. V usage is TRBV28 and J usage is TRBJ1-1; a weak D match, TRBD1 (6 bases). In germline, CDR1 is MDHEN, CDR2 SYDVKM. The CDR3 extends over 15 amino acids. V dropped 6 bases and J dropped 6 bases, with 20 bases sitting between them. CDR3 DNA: TGTGCCAGCAGCTTCACCCCGGGGGGCTTCGCTGAAGCTTTCTTT. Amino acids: CASSFTPGGFAEAFF.

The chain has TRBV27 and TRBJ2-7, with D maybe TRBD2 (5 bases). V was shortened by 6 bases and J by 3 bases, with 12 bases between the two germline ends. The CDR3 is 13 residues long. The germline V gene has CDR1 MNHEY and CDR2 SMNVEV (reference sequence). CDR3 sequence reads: CASSGIADYEQYF. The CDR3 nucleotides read TGTGCCAGCAGCGGGATTGCAGACTACGAGCAGTACTTC.

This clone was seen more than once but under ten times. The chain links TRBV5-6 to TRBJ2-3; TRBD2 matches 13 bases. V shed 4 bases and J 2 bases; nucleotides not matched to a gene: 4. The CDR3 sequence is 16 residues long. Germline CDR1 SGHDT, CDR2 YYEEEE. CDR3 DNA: TGTGCCAGCAGCCTTGGGACTAGCGGGGCCACAGATACGCAGTATTTT. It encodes CASSLGTSGATDTQYF.

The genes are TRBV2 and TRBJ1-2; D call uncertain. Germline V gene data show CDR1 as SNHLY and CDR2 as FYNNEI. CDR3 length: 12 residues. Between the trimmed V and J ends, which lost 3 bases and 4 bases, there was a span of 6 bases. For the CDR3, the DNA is TGTGCCAGCAGTGAGAGGGCCTATGGCTACACCTTC. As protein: CASSERAYGYTF.

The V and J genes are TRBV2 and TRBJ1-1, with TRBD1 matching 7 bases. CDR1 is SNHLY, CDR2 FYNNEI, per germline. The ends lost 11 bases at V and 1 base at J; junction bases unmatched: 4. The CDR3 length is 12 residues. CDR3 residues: CACWTGNTEAFF. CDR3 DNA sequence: TGTGCCTGCTGGACAGGGAACACTGAAGCTTTCTTT. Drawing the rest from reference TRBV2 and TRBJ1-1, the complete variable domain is EPEVTQTPSHQVTQMGQEVILRCVPISNHLYFYWYRQILGQKVEFLVSFYNNEISEKSEIFDDQFSVERPDGSNFTLKIRSTKLEDSAMYFCACWTGNTEAFFGQGTRLTVV.